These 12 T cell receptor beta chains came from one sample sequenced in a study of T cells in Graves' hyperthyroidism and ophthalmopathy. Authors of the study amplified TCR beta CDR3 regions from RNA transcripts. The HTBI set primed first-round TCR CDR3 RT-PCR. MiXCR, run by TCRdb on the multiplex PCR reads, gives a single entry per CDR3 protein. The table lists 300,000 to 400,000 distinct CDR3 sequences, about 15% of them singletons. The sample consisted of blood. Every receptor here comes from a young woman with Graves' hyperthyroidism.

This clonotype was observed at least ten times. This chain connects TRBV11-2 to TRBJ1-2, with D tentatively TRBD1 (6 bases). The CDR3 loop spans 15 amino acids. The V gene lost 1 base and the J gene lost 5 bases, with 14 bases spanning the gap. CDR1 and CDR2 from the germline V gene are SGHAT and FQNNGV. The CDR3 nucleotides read TGTGCCAGCAGCTTAGTAGGCAGGGGAAATTATGGCTACACCTTC. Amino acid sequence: CASSLVGRGNYGYTF. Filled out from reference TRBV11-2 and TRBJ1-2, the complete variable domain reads EAGVAQSPRYKIIEKRQSVAFWCNPISGHATLYWYQQILGQGPKLLIQFQNNGVVDDSQLPKDRFSAERLKGVDSTLKIQPAKLEDSAVYLCASSLVGRGNYGYTFGSGTRLTVV.

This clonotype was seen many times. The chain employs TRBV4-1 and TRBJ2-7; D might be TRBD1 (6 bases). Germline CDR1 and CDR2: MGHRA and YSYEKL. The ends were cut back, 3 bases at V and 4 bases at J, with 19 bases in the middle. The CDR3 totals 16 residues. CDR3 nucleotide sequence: TGCGCCAGCAGCCAGGCTACAGGGAAATTATTTTACGAGCAGTACTTC. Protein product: CASSQATGKLFYEQYF.

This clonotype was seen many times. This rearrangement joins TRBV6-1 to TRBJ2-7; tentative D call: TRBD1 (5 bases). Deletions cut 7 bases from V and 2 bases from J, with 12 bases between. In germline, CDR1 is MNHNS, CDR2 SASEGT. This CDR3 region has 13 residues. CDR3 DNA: TGTGCCAGCACAAGGGGCGAAACCTACGAGCAGTACTTC. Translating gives CASTRGETYEQYF.

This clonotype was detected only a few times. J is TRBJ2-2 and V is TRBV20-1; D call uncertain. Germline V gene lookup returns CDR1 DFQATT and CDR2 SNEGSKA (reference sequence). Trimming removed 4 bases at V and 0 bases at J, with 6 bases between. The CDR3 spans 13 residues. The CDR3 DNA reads TGCAGTGCTAAGGCACCGAACACCGGGGAGCTGTTTTTT. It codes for CSAKAPNTGELFF.

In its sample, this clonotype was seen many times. CDR3 bases: TGTGCCAGCAGTACCGTCCGGGCCAATGAGCAGTTCTTC. Its translation: CASSTVRANEQFF. The rearrangement links TRBV28 to TRBJ2-1; no clear D. Trimming cost V 5 bases and J 6 bases, with 11 bases left between them. The germline V gene encodes CDR1 MDHEN and CDR2 SYDVKM. The CDR3 is 13 amino acids.

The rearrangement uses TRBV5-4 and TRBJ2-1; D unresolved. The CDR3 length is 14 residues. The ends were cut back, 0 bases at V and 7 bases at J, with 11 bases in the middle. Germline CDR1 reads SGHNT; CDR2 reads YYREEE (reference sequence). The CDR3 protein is CASSLDYTRNEQFF. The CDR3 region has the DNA TGTGCCAGCAGCTTGGACTACACTCGAAATGAGCAGTTCTTC.

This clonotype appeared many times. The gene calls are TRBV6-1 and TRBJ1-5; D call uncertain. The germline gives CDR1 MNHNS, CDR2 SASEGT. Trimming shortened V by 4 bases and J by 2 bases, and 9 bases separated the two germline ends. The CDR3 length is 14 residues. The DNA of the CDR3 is TGTGCCAGCAGTGCTAGAAGGGGCAATCAGCCCCAGCATTTT. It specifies CASSARRGNQPQHF.

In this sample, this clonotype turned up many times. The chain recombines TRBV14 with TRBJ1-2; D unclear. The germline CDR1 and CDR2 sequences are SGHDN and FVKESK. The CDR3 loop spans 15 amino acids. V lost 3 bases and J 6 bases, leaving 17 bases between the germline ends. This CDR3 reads CASSHGPGRVDGYTF. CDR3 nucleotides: TGTGCCAGCAGCCATGGACCCGGACGGGTCGATGGCTACACCTTC.

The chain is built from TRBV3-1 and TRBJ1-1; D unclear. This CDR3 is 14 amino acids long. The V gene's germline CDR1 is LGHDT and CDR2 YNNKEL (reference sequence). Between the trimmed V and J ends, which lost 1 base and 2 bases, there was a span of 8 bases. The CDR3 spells CASSQAGRNTEAFF. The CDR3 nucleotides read TGTGCCAGCAGCCAAGCGGGCAGAAACACTGAAGCTTTCTTT.

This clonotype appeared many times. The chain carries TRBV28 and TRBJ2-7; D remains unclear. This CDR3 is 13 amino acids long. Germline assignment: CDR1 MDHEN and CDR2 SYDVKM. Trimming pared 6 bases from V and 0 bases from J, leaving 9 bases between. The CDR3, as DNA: TGTGCCAGCAGGAGAGCTCTCTCCTACGAGCAGTACTTC. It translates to CASRRALSYEQYF.

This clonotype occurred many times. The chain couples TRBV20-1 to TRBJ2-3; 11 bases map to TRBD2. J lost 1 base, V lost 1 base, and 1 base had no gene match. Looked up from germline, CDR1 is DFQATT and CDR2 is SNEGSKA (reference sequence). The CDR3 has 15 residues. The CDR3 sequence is CSARGTSGRTDTQYF. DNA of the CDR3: TGCAGTGCTAGAGGGACTAGCGGGCGCACAGATACGCAGTATTTT.

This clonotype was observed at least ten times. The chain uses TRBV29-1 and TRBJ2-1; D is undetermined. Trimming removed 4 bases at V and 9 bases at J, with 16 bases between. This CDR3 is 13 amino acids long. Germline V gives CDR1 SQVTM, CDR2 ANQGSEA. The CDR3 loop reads CSVVGPADVEQFF. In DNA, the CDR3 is TGCAGCGTTGTAGGGCCCGCTGACGTTGAGCAGTTCTTC.